A single sample gave rise to the 13 T cell receptor beta chains below, sequenced in a study of shared clonotypes between healthy human individuals. TCRdb keeps only in-frame clones here, not all; method: immunoSEQ multiplex PCR. The sample has roughly 1.4 million clones; approximately 98.5% are singletons. The sample was naive CD4+ T cells sorted from blood. Subset indicated: CD45RA+ positively selected. These TCRs come from a man aged 25 to 45 in good health.

The V and J genes are TRBV5-4 and TRBJ2-1; maybe TRBD1 (5 bases). Per germline, CDR1 SGHNT and CDR2 YYREEE (reference sequence). CDR3 length: 15 residues. V dropped 4 bases and J dropped 5 bases, with 16 bases sitting between them. The CDR3, as DNA: TGTGCCAGCAGCCTTAGTAGCTGGACAAACAATGAGCAGTTCTTC. Translating gives CASSLSSWTNNEQFF.

The chain recombines TRBV6-1 with TRBJ1-5; a possible D gene is TRBD1 (6 bases). CDR3 size: 14 residues. The germline CDR1 and CDR2 sequences are MNHNS and SASEGT. Trimming took 5 bases from V and 3 from J, leaving 11 bases between them. CDR3 coding DNA: TGTGCCAGCAGTTGGGGGGCCCCCAATCAGCCCCAGCATTTT. It encodes CASSWGAPNQPQHF.

This chain uses TRBV7-9 with TRBJ2-5; 7 positions match TRBD1. Per the germline V gene, CDR1 is SEHNR and CDR2 is FQNEAQ (reference sequence). The CDR3 consists of 15 residues. The V segment lost 3 bases and the J segment 5 bases; nucleotides outside the gene matches: 9. The CDR3 DNA sequence: TGTGCCAGCAGCTTGGGACAGAGGGATGGGGAGACCCAGTACTTC. Amino acid sequence: CASSLGQRDGETQYF.

This chain joins TRBV29-1 and TRBJ2-2, with D hard to call. Per the germline V gene, CDR1 is SQVTM and CDR2 is ANQGSEA. V was cut by 6 bases and J by 4 bases, with 6 bases left in between. This CDR3 has 11 residues. The CDR3 spells CSVASTGELFF. CDR3 bases: TGCAGCGTAGCAAGCACCGGGGAGCTGTTTTTT.

The chain carries TRBV30 and TRBJ1-5; weak D call: TRBD1 (6 bases). This CDR3 has 12 amino acids. Trimming took off 6 bases at V and 2 bases at J, with 8 bases between the two ends. Germline CDR1 reads GTSNPN; CDR2 reads SVGIG (reference sequence). CDR3 DNA: TGTGCCTGTTGGACAGGCAATCAGCCCCAGCATTTT. Translated: CACWTGNQPQHF.

The chain couples TRBV19 to TRBJ1-1; D not certain. Germline assignment: CDR1 LNHDA and CDR2 SQIVND (reference sequence). V lost 11 bases and J 3 bases, leaving 16 bases between the germline ends. The CDR3 spans 13 residues. The CDR3 DNA reads TGTGCCCGATACGGTGGGCCGGACACTGAAGCTTTCTTT. Protein product: CARYGGPDTEAFF.

Points on this clone: The limits of the CDR3 on the DNA are not certain, so only TCRdb's listed CDR3 is given. The chain recombines TRBV9 with TRBJ2-1; the table's D call of TRBD1 was not tested on the DNA. The CDR3 sequence runs 12 residues, both termini included. From germline, CDR1 is SGDLS and CDR2 YYNGEE. The CDR3 loop is CASSVGVGAEFF.

The V call is TRBV6-5, the J call TRBJ2-5, with TRBD1 as a possible D gene (5 bases). V gave up 6 bases and J gave up 6 bases, with 11 bases separating them. This CDR3 is built from 12 residues. CDR1 is MNHEY, CDR2 SVGAGI, per germline. As DNA, the CDR3 is TGTGCCAGCAGCCAGGGCGAAAAGACCCAGTACTTC. This codes for CASSQGEKTQYF.

V is TRBV5-1 and J is TRBJ2-2; 13 nucleotides line up with TRBD2. This CDR3 has 16 amino acids. Germline trimming cut 3 bases from V and 5 bases from J; bases unmatched to any gene: 4. Germline-derived CDR1 and CDR2 are SGHRS and YFSETQ. The CDR3 reads CASSWGLAGITGELFF. The CDR3 nucleotides are TGCGCCAGCAGCTGGGGACTAGCGGGGATTACCGGGGAGCTGTTTTTT.

The V call is TRBV9, the J call TRBJ2-5; D is unresolved. Germline lookup yields CDR1 SGDLS and CDR2 YYNGEE. The CDR3 is 17 residues long. Trimming took off 1 base at V and 3 bases at J, with 19 bases between the two ends. CDR3: CASSVPALLGKEETQYF. CDR3 bases: TGTGCCAGCAGCGTACCTGCCCTCTTGGGTAAAGAAGAGACCCAGTACTTC.

CDR3 protein: CASTMGRQVTNTGELFF. In DNA, the CDR3 is TGCGCCAGCACCATGGGGAGACAGGTTACGAACACCGGGGAGCTGTTTTTT. The V and J genes are TRBV5-1 and TRBJ2-2; tentative D call: TRBD1 (6 bases). Germline V gene sequence: CDR1 SGHRS, CDR2 YFSETQ. V lost 6 bases and J 0 bases, leaving 18 bases between the germline ends. This CDR3 comprises 17 residues.

The rearrangement joins TRBV19 to TRBJ2-1, with D hard to call. The V end lost 8 bases, the J end lost 4 bases, and 9 bases lay between the germline ends. CDR1 LNHDA and CDR2 SQIVND come from the germline V gene (reference sequence). The CDR3 is made up of 12 amino acids. The CDR3 region has the DNA TGTGCCAGTTTCTCACAGTACAATGAGCAGTTCTTC. Translation: CASFSQYNEQFF.

The chain uses TRBV6-6 and TRBJ2-1, with TRBD2 identical over 12 bases. The CDR3 covers 15 residues. Germline trimming cut 6 bases from V and 7 bases from J; bases unmatched to any gene: 7. Germline V CDR1 and CDR2: MNHNY, SVGAGI (reference sequence). The CDR3 DNA follows: TGTGCCAGCAGCAAGACTAGCGGGGGCCGGAATGAGCAGTTCTTC. Its translation: CASSKTSGGRNEQFF.